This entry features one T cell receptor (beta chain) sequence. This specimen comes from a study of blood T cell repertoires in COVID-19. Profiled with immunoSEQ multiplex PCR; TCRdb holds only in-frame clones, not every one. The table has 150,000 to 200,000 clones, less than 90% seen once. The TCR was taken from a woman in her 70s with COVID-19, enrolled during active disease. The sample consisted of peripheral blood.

CDR3 protein: CASSLSGRRSGELFF. For the CDR3, the DNA is TGTGCCAGCAGCTTGAGCGGGAGAAGATCCGGGGAGCTGTTTTTT. The chain carries TRBV11-1 and TRBJ2-2, with 8 bases fitting TRBD2. The CDR3 length is 15 residues. Germline lookup yields CDR1 SGHAT and CDR2 FQDESV (reference sequence). The V segment lost 3 bases and the J segment 6 bases; nucleotides outside the gene matches: 6.